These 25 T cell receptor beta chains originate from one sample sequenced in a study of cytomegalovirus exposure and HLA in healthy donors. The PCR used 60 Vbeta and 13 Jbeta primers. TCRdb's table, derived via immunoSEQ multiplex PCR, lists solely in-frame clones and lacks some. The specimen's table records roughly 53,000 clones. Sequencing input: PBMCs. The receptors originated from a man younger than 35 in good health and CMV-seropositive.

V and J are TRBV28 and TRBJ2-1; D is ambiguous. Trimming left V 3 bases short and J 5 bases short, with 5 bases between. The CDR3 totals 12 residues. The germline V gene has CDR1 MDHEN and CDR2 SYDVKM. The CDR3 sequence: CASSFVDNEQFF. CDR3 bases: TGTGCCAGCAGTTTTGTAGACAATGAGCAGTTCTTC.

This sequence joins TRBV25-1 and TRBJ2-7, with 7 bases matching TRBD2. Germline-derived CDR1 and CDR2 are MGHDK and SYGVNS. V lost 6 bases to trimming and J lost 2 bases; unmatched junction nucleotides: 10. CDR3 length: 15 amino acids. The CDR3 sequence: CASRMNRAGTYEQYF. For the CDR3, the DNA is TGTGCCAGCAGAATGAATAGAGCGGGAACCTACGAGCAGTACTTC.

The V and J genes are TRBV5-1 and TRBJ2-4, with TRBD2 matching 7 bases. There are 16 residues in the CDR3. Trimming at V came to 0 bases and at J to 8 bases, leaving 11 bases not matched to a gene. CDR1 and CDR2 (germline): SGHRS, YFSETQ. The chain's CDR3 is CASSLAIGLVGDIQYF. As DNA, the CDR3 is TGCGCCAGCAGCTTGGCCATCGGACTAGTAGGGGACATTCAGTACTTC. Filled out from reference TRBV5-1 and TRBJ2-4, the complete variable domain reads KAGVTQTPRYLIKTRGQQVTLSCSPISGHRSVSWYQQTPGQGLQFLFEYFSETQRNKGNFPGRFSGRQFSNSRSEMNVSTLELGDSALYLCASSLAIGLVGDIQYFGAGTRLSVL.

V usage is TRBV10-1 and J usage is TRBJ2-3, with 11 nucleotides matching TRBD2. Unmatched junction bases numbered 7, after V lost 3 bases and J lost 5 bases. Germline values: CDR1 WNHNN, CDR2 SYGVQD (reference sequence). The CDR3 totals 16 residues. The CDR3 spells CASSDSLAGGQDTQYF. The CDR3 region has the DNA TGCGCCAGCAGTGACTCCTTAGCGGGAGGGCAAGATACGCAGTATTTT.

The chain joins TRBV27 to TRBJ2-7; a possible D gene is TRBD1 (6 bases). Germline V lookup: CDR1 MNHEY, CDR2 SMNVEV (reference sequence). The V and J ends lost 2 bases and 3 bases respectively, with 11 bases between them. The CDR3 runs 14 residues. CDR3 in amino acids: CASSLGQWGYEQYF. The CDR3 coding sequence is TGTGCCAGCAGTTTAGGACAGTGGGGCTACGAGCAGTACTTC.

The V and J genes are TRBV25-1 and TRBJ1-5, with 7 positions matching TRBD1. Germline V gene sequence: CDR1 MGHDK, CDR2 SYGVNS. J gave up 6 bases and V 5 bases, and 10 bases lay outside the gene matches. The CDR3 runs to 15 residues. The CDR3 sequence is CASSPGQAAGQPQHF. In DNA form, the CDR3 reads TGTGCCAGCAGTCCAGGACAGGCCGCGGGTCAGCCCCAGCATTTT.

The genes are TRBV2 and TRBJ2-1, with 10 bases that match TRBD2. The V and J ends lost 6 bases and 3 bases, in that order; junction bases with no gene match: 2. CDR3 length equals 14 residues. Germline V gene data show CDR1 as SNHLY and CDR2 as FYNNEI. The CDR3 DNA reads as TGTGCCAGCAGGCTAGCGGGAGTCTACAATGAGCAGTTCTTC. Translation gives CASRLAGVYNEQFF. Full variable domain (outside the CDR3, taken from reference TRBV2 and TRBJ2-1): EPEVTQTPSHQVTQMGQEVILRCVPISNHLYFYWYRQILGQKVEFLVSFYNNEISEKSEIFDDQFSVERPDGSNFTLKIRSTKLEDSAMYFCASRLAGVYNEQFFGPGTRLTVL.

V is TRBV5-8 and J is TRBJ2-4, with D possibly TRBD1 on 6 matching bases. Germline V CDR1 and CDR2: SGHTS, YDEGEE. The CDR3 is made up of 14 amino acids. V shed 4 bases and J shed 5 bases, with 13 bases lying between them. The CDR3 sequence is CASSHTGGQNIQYF. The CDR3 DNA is TGTGCCAGCAGCCACACTGGGGGCCAAAACATTCAGTACTTC.

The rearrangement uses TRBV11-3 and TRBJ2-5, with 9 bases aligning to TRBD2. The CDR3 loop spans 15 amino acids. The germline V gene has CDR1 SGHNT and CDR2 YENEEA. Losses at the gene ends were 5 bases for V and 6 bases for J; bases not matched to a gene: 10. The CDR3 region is CASSPGGSGSQTQYF. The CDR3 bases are TGTGCCAGCAGCCCCGGGGGTAGCGGGAGTCAGACCCAGTACTTC.

CDR3 bases: TGTGCCTGGAGTCCGCCTAGCTCACCCCAGGGGGATACGCAGTATTTT. Its protein product is CAWSPPSSPQGDTQYF. The V gene is TRBV30, the J gene TRBJ2-3, with a weak D call TRBD1 (6 bases). Per germline, CDR1 GTSNPN and CDR2 SVGIG (reference sequence). The CDR3 runs to 16 residues. Trimming pared 2 bases from V and 6 bases from J, leaving 21 bases between.

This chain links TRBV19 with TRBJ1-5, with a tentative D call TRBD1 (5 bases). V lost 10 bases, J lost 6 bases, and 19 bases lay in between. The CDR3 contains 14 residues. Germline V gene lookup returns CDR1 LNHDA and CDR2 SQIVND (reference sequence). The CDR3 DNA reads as TGTGCCACACACACCCGGGGGGGAACTCAGCCCCAGCATTTT. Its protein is CATHTRGGTQPQHF.

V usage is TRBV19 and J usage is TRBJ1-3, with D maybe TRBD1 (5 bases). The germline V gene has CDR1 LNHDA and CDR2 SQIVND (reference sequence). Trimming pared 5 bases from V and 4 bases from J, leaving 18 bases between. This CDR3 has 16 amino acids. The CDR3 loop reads CASSPMGGPRGNTIYF. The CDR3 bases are TGTGCCAGTAGTCCCATGGGGGGTCCCCGCGGAAACACCATATATTTT.

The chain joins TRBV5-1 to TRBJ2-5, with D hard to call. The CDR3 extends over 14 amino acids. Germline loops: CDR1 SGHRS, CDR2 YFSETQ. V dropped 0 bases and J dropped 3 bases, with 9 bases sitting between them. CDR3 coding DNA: TGCGCCAGCAGCTTGGGTGCTGAGGAAGAGACCCAGTACTTC. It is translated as CASSLGAEEETQYF.

The DNA for the CDR3 is TGTGCCAGCAGTGAAGCGGCTAGGAGCTCCTACGAGCAGTACTTC. It yields the protein CASSEAARSSYEQYF. V and J are TRBV2 and TRBJ2-7, with D uncertain. Deletions cut 0 bases from V and 0 bases from J, with 9 bases between. Looked up from germline, CDR1 is SNHLY and CDR2 is FYNNEI. The CDR3 contains 15 residues.

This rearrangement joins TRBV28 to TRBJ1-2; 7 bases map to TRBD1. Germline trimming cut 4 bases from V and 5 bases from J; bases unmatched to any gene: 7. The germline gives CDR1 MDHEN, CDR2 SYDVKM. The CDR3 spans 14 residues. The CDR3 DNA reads TGTGCCAGCAGTTCTGGACAGGCCATATATGGCTACACCTTC. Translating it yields CASSSGQAIYGYTF.

As DNA, the CDR3 is TGTGCCAGCAGCCCAAGACAGGGCCACTCTGGAAACACCATATATTTT. Protein: CASSPRQGHSGNTIYF. The chain carries TRBV7-2 and TRBJ1-3; 7 positions match TRBD1. V lost 5 bases, J lost 0 bases, and 7 bases stayed unmatched. Per germline, CDR1 SGHTA and CDR2 FQGNSA. CDR3 length equals 16 residues.

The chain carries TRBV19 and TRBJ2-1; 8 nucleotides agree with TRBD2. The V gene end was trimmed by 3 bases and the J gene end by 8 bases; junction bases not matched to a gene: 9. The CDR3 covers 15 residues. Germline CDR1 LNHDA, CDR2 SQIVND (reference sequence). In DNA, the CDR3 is TGTGCCAGTAGTATTATAACAGCCGGGAGGGATGAGCAGTTCTTC. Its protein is CASSIITAGRDEQFF.

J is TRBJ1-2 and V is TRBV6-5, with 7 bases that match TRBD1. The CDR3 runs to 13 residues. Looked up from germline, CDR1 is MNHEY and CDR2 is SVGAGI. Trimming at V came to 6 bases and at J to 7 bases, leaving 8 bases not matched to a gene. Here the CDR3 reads CASSPDRASGYTF. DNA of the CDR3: TGTGCCAGCAGCCCCGACAGGGCGAGTGGCTACACCTTC.

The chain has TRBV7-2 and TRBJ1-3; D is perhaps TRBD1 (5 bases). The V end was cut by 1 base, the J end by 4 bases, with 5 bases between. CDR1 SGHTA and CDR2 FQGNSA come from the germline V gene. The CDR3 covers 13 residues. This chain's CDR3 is CASSLGQGNTIYF. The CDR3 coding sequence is TGTGCCAGCAGCTTAGGACAGGGAAACACCATATATTTT. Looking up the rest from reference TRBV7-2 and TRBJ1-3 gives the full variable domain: GAGVSQSPSNKVTEKGKDVELRCDPISGHTALYWYRQSLGQGLEFLIYFQGNSAPDKSGLPSDRFSAERTGGSVSTLTIQRTQQEDSAVYLCASSLGQGNTIYFGEGSWLTVV.

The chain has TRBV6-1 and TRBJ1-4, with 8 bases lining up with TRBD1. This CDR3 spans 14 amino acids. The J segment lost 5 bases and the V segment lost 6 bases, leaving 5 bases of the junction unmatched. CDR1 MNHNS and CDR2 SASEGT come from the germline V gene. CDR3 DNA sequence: TGTGCCAGCAGCTACGGACAGGGAAATGAAAAACTGTTTTTT. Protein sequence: CASSYGQGNEKLFF.

The CDR3 protein is CASSLATGGPPDYGYTF. The CDR3 DNA sequence: TGTGCCAGCAGCTTGGCGACAGGGGGCCCTCCCGATTATGGCTACACCTTC. This chain uses TRBV5-8 with TRBJ1-2; 10 nucleotides line up with TRBD1. The V and J ends lost 0 bases and 5 bases, in that order; junction bases with no gene match: 10. Germline V gene lookup returns CDR1 SGHTS and CDR2 YDEGEE. The CDR3 is made up of 17 amino acids.

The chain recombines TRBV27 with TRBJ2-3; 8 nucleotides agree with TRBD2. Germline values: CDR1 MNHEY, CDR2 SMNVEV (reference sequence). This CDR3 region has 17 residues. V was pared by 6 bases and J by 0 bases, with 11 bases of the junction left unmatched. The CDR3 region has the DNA TGTGCCAGCAGAAAGGTTGAGACTAGCGCTAGCACAGATACGCAGTATTTT. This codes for CASRKVETSASTDTQYF.

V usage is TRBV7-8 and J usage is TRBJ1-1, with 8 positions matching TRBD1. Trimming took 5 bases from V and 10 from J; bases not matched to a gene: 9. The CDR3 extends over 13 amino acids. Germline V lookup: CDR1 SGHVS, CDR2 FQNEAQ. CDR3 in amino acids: CASSQRTDRGAFF. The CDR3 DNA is TGTGCCAGCAGCCAGAGGACAGACAGGGGAGCTTTCTTT.

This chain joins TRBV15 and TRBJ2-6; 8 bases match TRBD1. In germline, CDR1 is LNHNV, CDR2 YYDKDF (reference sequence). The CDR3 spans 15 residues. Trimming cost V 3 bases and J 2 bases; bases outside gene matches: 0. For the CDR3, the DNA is TGTGCCACCAGCAGGGACAGGGCTGGGGCCAACGTCCTGACTTTC. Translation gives CATSRDRAGANVLTF.

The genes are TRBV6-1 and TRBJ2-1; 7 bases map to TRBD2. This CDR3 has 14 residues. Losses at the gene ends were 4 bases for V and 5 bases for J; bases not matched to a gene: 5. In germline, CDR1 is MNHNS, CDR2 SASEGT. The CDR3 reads CASSASGNDNEQFF. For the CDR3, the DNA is TGTGCCAGCAGTGCCAGCGGGAATGACAATGAGCAGTTCTTC.